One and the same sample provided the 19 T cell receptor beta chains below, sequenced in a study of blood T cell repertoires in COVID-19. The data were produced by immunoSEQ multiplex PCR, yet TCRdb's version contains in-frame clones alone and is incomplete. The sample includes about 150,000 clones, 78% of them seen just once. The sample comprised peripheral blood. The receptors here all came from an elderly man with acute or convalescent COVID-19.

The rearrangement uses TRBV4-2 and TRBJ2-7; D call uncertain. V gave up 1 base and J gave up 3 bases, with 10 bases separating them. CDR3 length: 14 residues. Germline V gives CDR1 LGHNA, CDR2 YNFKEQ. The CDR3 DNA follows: TGTGCCAGCAGCCAAGGTGGCGGTATCTACGAGCAGTACTTC. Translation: CASSQGGGIYEQYF.

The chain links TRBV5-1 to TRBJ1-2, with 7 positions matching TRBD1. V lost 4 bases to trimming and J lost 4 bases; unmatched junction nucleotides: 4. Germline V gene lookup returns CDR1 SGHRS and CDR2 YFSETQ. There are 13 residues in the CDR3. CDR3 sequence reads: CASSDRDSYGYTF. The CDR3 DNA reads TGCGCCAGCAGCGATCGGGACAGCTATGGCTACACCTTC.

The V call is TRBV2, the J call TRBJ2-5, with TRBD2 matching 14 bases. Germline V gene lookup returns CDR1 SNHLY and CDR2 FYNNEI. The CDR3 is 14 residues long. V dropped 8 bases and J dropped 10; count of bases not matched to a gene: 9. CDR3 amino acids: CASEGLAGAPDQYF. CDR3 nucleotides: TGTGCCAGCGAGGGACTAGCGGGGGCCCCCGACCAGTACTTC.

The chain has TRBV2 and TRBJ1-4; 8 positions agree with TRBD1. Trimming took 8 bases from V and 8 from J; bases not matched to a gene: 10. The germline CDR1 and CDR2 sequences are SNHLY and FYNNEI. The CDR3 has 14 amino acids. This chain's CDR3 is CASRVGQGAEKLFF. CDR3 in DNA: TGTGCCAGCCGAGTGGGGCAGGGGGCGGAAAAACTGTTTTTT.

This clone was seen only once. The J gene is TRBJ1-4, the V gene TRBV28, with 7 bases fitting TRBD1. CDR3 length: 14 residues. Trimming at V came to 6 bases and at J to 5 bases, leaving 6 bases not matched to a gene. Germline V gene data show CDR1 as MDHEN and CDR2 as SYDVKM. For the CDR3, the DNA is TGTGCCAGCAGCCACGGGACAGCGAATGAAAAACTGTTTTTT. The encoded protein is CASSHGTANEKLFF.

The CDR3 DNA reads TGTGCCAGCAGCCCGCGTCAAGGGGCGCCTAGACAAGAGACCCAGTACTTC. Translated, it gives CASSPRQGAPRQETQYF. The rearrangement uses TRBV11-3 and TRBJ2-5, with a weak D call TRBD1 (5 bases). CDR1 is SGHNT, CDR2 YENEEA, per germline. The length of the CDR3 is 17 residues. V lost 5 bases to trimming and J lost 2 bases, with 21 bases between them.

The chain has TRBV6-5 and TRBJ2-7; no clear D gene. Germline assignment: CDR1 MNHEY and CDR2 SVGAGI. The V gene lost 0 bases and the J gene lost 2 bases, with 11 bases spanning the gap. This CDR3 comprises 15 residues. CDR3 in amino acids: CASSYSAFQAYEQYV. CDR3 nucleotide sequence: TGTGCCAGCAGTTACTCGGCCTTCCAAGCCTACGAGCAGTACGTC.

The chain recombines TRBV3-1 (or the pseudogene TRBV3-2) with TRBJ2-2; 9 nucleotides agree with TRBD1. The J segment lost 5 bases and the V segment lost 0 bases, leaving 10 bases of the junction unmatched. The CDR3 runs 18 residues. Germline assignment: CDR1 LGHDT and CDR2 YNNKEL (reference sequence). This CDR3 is CASSQDSGDRVRTGELFF. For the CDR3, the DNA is TGTGCCAGCAGCCAAGATAGTGGGGACAGGGTTCGGACCGGGGAGCTGTTTTTT.

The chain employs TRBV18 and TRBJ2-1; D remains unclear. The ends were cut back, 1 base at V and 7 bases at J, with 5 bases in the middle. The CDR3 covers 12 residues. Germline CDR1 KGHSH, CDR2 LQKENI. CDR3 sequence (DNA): TGTGCCAGCTCACCACTCTTAAATGAGCAGTTCTTC. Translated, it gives CASSPLLNEQFF.

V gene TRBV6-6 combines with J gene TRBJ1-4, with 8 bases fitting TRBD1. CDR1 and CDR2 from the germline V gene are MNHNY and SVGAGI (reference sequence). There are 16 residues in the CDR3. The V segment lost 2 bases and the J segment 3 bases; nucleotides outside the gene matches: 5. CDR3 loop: CASSYGRGRANEKLFF. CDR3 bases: TGTGCCAGCAGTTACGGCAGGGGGCGGGCTAATGAAAAACTGTTTTTT.

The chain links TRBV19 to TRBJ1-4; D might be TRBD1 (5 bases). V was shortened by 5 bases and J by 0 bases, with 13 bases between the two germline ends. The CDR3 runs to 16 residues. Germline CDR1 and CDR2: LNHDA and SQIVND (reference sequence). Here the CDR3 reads CASSSLTVATNEKLFF. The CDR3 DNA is TGTGCCAGTAGTTCCCTGACAGTCGCAACTAATGAAAAACTGTTTTTT.

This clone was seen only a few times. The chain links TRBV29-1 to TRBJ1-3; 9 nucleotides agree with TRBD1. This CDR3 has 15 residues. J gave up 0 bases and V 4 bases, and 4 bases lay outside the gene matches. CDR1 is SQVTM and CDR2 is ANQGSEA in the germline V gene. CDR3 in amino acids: CSVATGGNSGNTIYF. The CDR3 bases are TGCAGCGTTGCGACAGGGGGAAACTCTGGAAACACCATATATTTT.

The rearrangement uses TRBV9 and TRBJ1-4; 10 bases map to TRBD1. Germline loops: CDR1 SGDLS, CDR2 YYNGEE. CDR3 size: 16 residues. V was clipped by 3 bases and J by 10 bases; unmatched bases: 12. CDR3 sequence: CASSAHSGTGEGKLFF. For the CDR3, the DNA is TGTGCCAGCAGCGCACATTCCGGGACAGGGGAGGGAAAACTGTTTTTT.

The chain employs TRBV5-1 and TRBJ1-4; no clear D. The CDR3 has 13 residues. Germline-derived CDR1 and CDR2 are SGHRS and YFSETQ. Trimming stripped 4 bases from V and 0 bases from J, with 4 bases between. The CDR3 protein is CASSPTTNEKLFF. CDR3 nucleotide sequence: TGCGCCAGCAGCCCAACAACTAATGAAAAACTGTTTTTT.

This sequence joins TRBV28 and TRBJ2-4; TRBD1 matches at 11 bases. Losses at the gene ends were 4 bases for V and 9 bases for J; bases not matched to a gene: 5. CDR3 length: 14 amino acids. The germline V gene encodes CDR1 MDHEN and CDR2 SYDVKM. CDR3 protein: CASSSGQGASIQYF. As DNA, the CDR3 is TGTGCCAGCAGTTCCGGACAGGGGGCGAGCATTCAGTACTTC.

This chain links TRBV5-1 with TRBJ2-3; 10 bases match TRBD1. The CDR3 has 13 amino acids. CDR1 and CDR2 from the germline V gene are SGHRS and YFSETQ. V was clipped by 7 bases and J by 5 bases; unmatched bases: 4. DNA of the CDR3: TGCGCCAGCGACAGGGGGCAAAAAGATACGCAGTATTTT. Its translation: CASDRGQKDTQYF.

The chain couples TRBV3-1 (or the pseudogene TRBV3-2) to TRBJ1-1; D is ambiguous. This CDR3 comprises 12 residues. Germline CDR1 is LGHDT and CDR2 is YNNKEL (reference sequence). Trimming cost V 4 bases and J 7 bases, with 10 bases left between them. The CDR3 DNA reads TGTGCCAGCAGCCCTCAAACCGGTGAAGCTTTCTTT. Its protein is CASSPQTGEAFF.

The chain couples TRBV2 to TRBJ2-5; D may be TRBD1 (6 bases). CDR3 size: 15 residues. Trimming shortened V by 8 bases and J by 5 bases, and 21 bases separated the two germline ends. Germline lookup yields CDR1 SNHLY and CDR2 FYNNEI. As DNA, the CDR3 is TGTGCCAGCGGGTTACAGGGATTTTCGGGGGAGACCCAGTACTTC. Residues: CASGLQGFSGETQYF.

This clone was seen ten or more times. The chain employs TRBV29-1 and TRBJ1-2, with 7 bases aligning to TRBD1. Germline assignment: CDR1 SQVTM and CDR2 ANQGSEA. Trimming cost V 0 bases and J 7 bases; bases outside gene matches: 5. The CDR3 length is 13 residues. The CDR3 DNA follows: TGCAGCGTTGAAGATCAGGGGGTTTCTGGCTACACCTTC. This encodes CSVEDQGVSGYTF.